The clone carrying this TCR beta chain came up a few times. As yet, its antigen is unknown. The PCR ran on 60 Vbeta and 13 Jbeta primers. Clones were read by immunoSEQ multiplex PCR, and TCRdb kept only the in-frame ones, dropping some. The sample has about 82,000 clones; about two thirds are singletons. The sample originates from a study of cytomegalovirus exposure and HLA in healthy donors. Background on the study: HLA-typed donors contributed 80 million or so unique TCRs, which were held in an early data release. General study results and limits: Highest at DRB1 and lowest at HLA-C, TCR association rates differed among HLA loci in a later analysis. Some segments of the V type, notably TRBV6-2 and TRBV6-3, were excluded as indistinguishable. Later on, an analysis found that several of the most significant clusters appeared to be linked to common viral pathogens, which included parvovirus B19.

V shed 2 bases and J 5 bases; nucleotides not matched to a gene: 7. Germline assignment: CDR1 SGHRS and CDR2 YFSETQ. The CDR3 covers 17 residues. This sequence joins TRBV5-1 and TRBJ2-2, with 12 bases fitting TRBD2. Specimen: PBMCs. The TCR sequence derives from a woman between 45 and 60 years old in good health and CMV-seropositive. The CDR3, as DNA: TGCGCCAGCAGCTTTCTAGCGGGGGGGCCTCGGACCGGGGAGCTGTTTTTT. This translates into CASSFLAGGPRTGELFF. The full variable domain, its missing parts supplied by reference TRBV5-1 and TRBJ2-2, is KAGVTQTPRYLIKTRGQQVTLSCSPISGHRSVSWYQQTPGQGLQFLFEYFSETQRNKGNFPGRFSGRQFSNSRSEMNVSTLELGDSALYLCASSFLAGGPRTGELFFGEGSRLTVL.